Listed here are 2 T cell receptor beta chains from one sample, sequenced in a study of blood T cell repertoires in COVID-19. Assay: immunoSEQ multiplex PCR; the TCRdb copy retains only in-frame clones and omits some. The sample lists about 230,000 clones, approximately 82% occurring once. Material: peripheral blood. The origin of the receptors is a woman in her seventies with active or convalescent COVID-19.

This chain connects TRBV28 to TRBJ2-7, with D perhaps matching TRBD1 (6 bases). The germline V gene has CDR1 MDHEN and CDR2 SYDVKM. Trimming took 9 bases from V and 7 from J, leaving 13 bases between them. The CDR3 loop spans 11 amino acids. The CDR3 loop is CARGTGSEQYF. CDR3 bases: TGTGCCAGGGGCACAGGGTCAGAGCAGTACTTC. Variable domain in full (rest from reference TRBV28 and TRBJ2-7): DVKVTQSSRYLVKRTGEKVFLECVQDMDHENMFWYRQDPGLGLRLIYFSYDVKMKEKGDIPEGYSVSREKKERFSLILESASTNQTSMYLCARGTGSEQYFGPGTRLTVT.

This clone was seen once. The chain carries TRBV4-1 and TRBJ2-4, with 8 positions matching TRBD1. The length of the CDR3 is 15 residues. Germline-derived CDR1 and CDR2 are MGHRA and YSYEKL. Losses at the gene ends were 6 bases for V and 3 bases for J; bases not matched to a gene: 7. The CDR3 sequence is CASRTTGVGKNIQYF. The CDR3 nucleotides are TGCGCCAGCAGGACGACAGGGGTAGGCAAAAACATTCAGTACTTC.